This TCR beta chain was sequenced in a study of cytomegalovirus exposure and HLA in healthy donors. This clone was detected a few times. Its antigen remains unidentified. Trimming took off 3 bases at V and 1 base at J, with 10 bases between the two ends. CDR1 and CDR2 from the germline V gene are LNHNV and YYDKDF (reference sequence). The CDR3 is 15 amino acids. General observations from the study: Presence/absence comparisons presumed near-even sequencing depth among donors. The classifier reportedly diagnosed cytomegalovirus status with high sensitivity and specificity. TCR beta chain V- and J-gene trimming was linked, in a later analysis, to a missense variant in DCLRE1C.

The PCR had 60 Vbeta and 13 Jbeta primers. Repertoires were generated with immunoSEQ multiplex PCR, while TCRdb's copy carries only in-frame clones and drops some. The sample lists under 200,000 clones, roughly three quarters occurring once. This rearrangement joins TRBV15 to TRBJ1-5, with D possibly matching TRBD1 (6 bases). The clonotype was recovered from a man between 18 and 35 years old in good health and CMV-seropositive. Sequencing used PBMCs. The CDR3 is CATSRAGESNQPQHF. The DNA of the CDR3 is TGTGCCACCAGCAGGGCAGGGGAGAGCAATCAGCCCCAGCATTTT.